In its sample, the clone carrying this T cell receptor beta chain was seen once. Assay: immunoSEQ multiplex PCR; the TCRdb copy retains only in-frame clones and omits some. The data show about 130,000 clones, about four fifths seen once. The source of the sample is a study of blood T cell repertoires in COVID-19. Germline CDR1 MNHEY, CDR2 SVGEGT. V was clipped by 5 bases and J by 8 bases, with 12 bases between them. The CDR3 has 12 residues. Sequencing used peripheral blood. This receptor was taken from a man aged 25-40 years with COVID-19, enrolled during active disease. The genes are TRBV6-2 or TRBV6-3 and TRBJ1-2; perhaps TRBD1 as D (6 bases). CDR3 bases: TGTGCCAGCAGTCGAAACAGGGAAGGCTACACCTTC. Its protein is CASSRNREGYTF.